This entry concerns a single TCR beta chain. This sample is part of a study of blood T cell repertoires in COVID-19. Study-wide context: From the United States, Italy and Spain came samples of acute and convalescent COVID-19.

This CDR3 spans 16 amino acids. The V and J ends lost 2 bases and 0 bases, in that order; junction bases with no gene match: 7. Looked up from germline, CDR1 is MNHEY and CDR2 is SMNVEV (reference sequence). In the original workflow: Using reference gene primer amplification, nucleated cell counts were estimated. The data were produced by immunoSEQ multiplex PCR, yet TCRdb's version contains in-frame clones alone and is incomplete. V, J and clone size derive from that table, while D and trimming were established from the DNA sequence. Altogether roughly 260,000 clones are present, about 89% being singletons, with the ten largest covering roughly 9.8%.

Sequencing was done on a sample of peripheral blood. This chain joins TRBV27 and TRBJ2-7; 7 nucleotides match TRBD1. The origin of this receptor is a man aged 35 to 55 who had recovered from COVID-19. The CDR3 DNA sequence: TGTGCCAGCAGTTTAAGGACGACAGGGAGCTCCTACGAGCAGTACTTC. Translating gives CASSLRTTGSSYEQYF.